These T cell receptor beta chains were read from a single sample in a study of blood T cells in healthy people across ages. TCRdb processed the 5' RACE reads anew with MiXCR; each CDR3 protein has one entry. The repertoire holds about 780,000 distinct CDR3 sequences, 25% to 30% seen once, with 3% in the top ten. These sequences were also reported in another study, on T cells of mothers and their children.

Sample: blood. The source of these receptors is a boy younger than 18 in good health. Each CDR3 is given with its conserved first and last residue. Each record gives: J gene, V gene, clone size, D gene, CDR3 protein, CDR3 DNA. A D gene is named only where the DNA matches it firmly. Clone sizes are given selectively: once, few, many, or a class where the clone is expanded.

j_gene: TRBJ2-5; v_gene: TRBV4-1; abundance: NA; d_gene: NA; CDR3aa: CASSQVAGRETQYF; CDR3nt: TGCGCCAGCAGCCAAGTAGCTGGGCGAGAGACCCAGTACTTC
j_gene: TRBJ2-1; v_gene: TRBV6-6; abundance: NA; d_gene: NA; CDR3aa: CASSFTTLGEQFF; CDR3nt: TGTGCCAGCAGTTTCACCACCCTGGGTGAGCAGTTCTTC
j_gene: TRBJ1-4; v_gene: TRBV4-1; abundance: NA; d_gene: TRBD1; CDR3aa: CASSRSGTGTEKLFF; CDR3nt: TGCGCCAGCAGCCGCTCCGGGACAGGGACTGAAAAACTGTTTTTT
j_gene: TRBJ2-1; v_gene: TRBV9; abundance: NA; d_gene: NA; CDR3aa: CASSVDGGGLYNEQFF; CDR3nt: TGTGCCAGCAGCGTAGATGGGGGCGGGCTGTACAATGAGCAGTTCTTC
j_gene: TRBJ2-1; v_gene: TRBV5-1; abundance: NA; d_gene: TRBD2; CDR3aa: CASSALSGGARNEQFF; CDR3nt: TGCGCCAGCAGCGCGTTAAGCGGGGGGGCCCGAAATGAGCAGTTCTTC
j_gene: TRBJ1-2; v_gene: TRBV10-3; abundance: few; d_gene: TRBD1; CDR3aa: CAISQGQGRDYGYTF; CDR3nt: TGTGCCATCAGTCAGGGACAGGGGAGGGACTATGGCTACACCTTC
j_gene: TRBJ2-1; v_gene: TRBV20-1; abundance: few; d_gene: TRBD1; CDR3aa: CSAILQGQPSYNEQFF; CDR3nt: TGCAGTGCTATCCTCCAGGGACAGCCTTCCTACAATGAGCAGTTCTTC
j_gene: TRBJ2-3; v_gene: TRBV6-2/TRBV6-3; abundance: few; d_gene: NA; CDR3aa: CASSYEEWGGRSTDTQYF; CDR3nt: TGTGCCAGCAGTTACGAGGAGTGGGGGGGGCGCAGCACAGATACGCAGTATTTT
j_gene: TRBJ1-2; v_gene: TRBV29-1; abundance: NA; d_gene: NA; CDR3aa: CSVRRAYGYTF; CDR3nt: TGCAGCGTTCGCAGGGCATATGGCTACACCTTC
j_gene: TRBJ1-1; v_gene: TRBV5-1; abundance: NA; d_gene: NA; CDR3aa: CASSWGGIEAFF; CDR3nt: TGCGCCAGCAGCTGGGGAGGGATCGAAGCTTTCTTT
j_gene: TRBJ2-1; v_gene: TRBV5-1; abundance: NA; d_gene: NA; CDR3aa: CASSRIRYNEQFF; CDR3nt: TGCGCCAGCAGCCGAATCCGTTACAATGAGCAGTTCTTC
j_gene: TRBJ2-7; v_gene: TRBV12-3/TRBV12-4; abundance: few; d_gene: TRBD1; CDR3aa: CASSRAGTGEQYF; CDR3nt: TGTGCCAGCAGTCGTGCTGGGACAGGCGAGCAGTACTTC
j_gene: TRBJ2-5; v_gene: TRBV20-1; abundance: NA; d_gene: NA; CDR3aa: CSATSPETQYF; CDR3nt: TGCAGTGCCACCTCGCCGGAGACCCAGTACTTC
j_gene: TRBJ1-4; v_gene: TRBV10-3; abundance: few; d_gene: NA; CDR3aa: CAISEWVGDGPTNEKLFF; CDR3nt: TGTGCCATCAGTGAGTGGGTTGGGGATGGCCCAACTAATGAAAAACTGTTTTTT
j_gene: TRBJ2-1; v_gene: TRBV10-3; abundance: few; d_gene: NA; CDR3aa: CAISELNRLDYNEQFF; CDR3nt: TGTGCCATCAGTGAGTTAAACAGGCTTGACTACAATGAGCAGTTCTTC
j_gene: TRBJ1-2; v_gene: TRBV29-1; abundance: few; d_gene: NA; CDR3aa: CSVGASGGPGSYTF; CDR3nt: TGCAGCGTTGGGGCGTCGGGCGGACCTGGGAGCTACACCTTC
j_gene: TRBJ1-5; v_gene: TRBV20-1; abundance: NA; d_gene: NA; CDR3aa: CSARKRSGGNQPQHF; CDR3nt: TGCAGTGCTAGAAAAAGGAGTGGCGGCAATCAGCCCCAGCATTTT